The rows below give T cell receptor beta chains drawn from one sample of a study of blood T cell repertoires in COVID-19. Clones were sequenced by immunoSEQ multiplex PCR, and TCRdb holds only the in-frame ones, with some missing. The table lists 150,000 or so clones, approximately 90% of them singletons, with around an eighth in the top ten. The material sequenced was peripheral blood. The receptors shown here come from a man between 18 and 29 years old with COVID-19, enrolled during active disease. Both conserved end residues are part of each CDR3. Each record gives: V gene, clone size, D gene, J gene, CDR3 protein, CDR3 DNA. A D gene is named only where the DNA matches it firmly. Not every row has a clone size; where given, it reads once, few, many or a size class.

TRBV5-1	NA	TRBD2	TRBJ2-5	CASSPSLAGVGETQYF	TGCGCCAGCAGCCCCTCACTAGCGGGAGTTGGAGAGACCCAGTACTTC
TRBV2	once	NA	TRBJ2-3	CASSEVHISTDTQYF	TGTGCCAGCAGTGAAGTACACATAAGCACAGATACGCAGTATTTT
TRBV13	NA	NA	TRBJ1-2	CASSLVSGEGYGYTF	TGTGCCAGCAGCTTAGTGAGCGGGGAAGGCTATGGCTACACCTTC
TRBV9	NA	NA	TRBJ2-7	CASSVGGTDYEQYF	TGTGCCAGCAGCGTAGGAGGTACCGACTACGAGCAGTACTTC
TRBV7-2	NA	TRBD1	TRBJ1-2	CASSLAWGQGDGYTF	TGTGCCAGCAGCTTAGCATGGGGACAGGGGGATGGCTACACCTTC
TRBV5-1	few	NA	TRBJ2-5	CASSPAGETQYF	TGCGCCAGCAGCCCCGCCGGGGAGACCCAGTACTTC
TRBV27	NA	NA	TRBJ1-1	CASSLFGQNTEAFF	TGTGCCAGCAGTTTATTTGGACAGAACACTGAAGCTTTCTTT
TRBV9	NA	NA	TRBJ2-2	CASSVANLPGELFF	TGTGCCAGCAGCGTAGCTAATCTACCCGGGGAGCTGTTTTTT
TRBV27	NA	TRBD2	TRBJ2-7	CASSFILADSYEQYF	TGTGCCAGCAGTTTTATCCTAGCGGATTCCTACGAGCAGTACTTC
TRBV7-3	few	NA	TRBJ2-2	CASSFPKEAGTGELFF	TGTGCCAGCAGCTTCCCAAAAGAGGCGGGCACCGGGGAGCTGTTTTTT
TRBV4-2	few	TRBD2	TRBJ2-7	CASSEGLAGAPYEQYF	TGTGCCAGCAGCGAAGGACTAGCGGGGGCCCCCTACGAGCAGTACTTC
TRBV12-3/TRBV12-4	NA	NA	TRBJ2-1	CASRDSTYNEQFF	TGTGCCAGTCGGGACTCAACCTACAATGAGCAGTTCTTC
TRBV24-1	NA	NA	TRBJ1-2	CATRGGASYGYTF	TGTGCCACCAGGGGAGGGGCCTCTTATGGCTACACCTTC
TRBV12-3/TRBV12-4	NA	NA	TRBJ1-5	CASSPPGGPQHF	TGTGCCAGCAGTCCACCGGGTGGGCCCCAGCATTTT
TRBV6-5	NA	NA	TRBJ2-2	CASSLGQLNTGELFF	TGTGCCAGCAGTTTGGGACAATTGAACACCGGGGAGCTGTTTTTT
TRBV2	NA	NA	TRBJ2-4	CASSPTSQRRSNIQYF	TGTGCCAGCAGCCCGACCAGCCAAAGGAGGTCAAACATTCAGTACTTC
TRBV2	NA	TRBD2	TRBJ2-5	CATQRDSQETQYF	TGTGCCACCCAGCGGGACTCCCAAGAGACCCAGTACTTC
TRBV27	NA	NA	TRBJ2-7	CASSARTGGGGPYEQYF	TGTGCCAGCAGTGCCCGCACAGGGGGCGGGGGGCCTTACGAGCAGTACTTC
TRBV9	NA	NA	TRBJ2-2	CASSVGQGNTGELFF	TGTGCCAGCAGCGTAGGGCAGGGGAACACCGGGGAGCTGTTTTTT
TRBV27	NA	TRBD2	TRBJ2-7	CASSRSGSGDHEQYF	TGTGCCAGTTCGCGCAGCGGGAGCGGCGACCACGAGCAGTACTTC
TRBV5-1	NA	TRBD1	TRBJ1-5	CASSSEPGQPNQPQHF	TGCGCCAGCAGCTCTGAACCGGGACAGCCCAATCAGCCCCAGCATTTT
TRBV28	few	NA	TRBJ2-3	CASSFQAENTQYF	TGTGCCAGCAGTTTCCAAGCGGAAAATACGCAGTATTTT
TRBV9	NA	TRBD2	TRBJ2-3	CASSVSGRGGTDTQYF	TGTGCCAGCAGCGTATCCGGGAGGGGAGGCACAGATACGCAGTATTTT
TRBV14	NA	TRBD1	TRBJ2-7	CASSQSRDRGKYF	TGTGCCAGCAGCCAATCTCGGGACAGGGGGAAGTACTTC
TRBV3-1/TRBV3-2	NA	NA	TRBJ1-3	CASSQVLLSGNTIYF	TGTGCCAGCAGCCAAGTTTTACTCTCTGGAAACACCATATATTTT
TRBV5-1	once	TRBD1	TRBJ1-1	CASSLRGPLGNTEAFF	TGCGCCAGCAGCTTGAGGGGGCCCCTGGGGAACACTGAAGCTTTCTTT
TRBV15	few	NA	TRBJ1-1	CATSSLPGQTNTEAFF	TGTGCCACCAGCAGCTTACCGGGACAAACGAACACTGAAGCTTTCTTT
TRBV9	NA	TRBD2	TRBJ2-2	CASSVVKGLAGVTGELFF	TGTGCCAGCAGCGTAGTAAAGGGACTAGCGGGAGTCACCGGGGAGCTGTTTTTT
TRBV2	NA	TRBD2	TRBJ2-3	CASGGEATDTQYF	TGTGCCAGCGGGGGGGAGGCCACAGATACGCAGTATTTT
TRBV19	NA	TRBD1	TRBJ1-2	CASSIQQGALTGYTF	TGTGCCAGTAGTATACAACAGGGGGCGCTTACTGGCTACACCTTC
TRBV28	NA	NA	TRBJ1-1	CASSTLSRTEAFF	TGTGCCAGCAGTACCTTGAGTCGGACTGAAGCTTTCTTT
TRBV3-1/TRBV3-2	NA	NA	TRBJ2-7	CASSQDGSCSYEQYF	TGTGCCAGCAGCCAAGACGGGAGCTGCTCCTACGAGCAGTACTTC
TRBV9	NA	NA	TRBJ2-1	CASSVAWTDNEQFF	TGTGCCAGCAGCGTAGCTTGGACAGACAATGAGCAGTTCTTC
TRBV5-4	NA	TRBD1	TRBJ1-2	CASSLEVTGGVYGYTF	TGTGCCAGCAGCTTGGAGGTGACAGGGGGGGTCTATGGCTACACCTTC
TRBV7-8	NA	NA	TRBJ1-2	CASSLRDRGYPGYTF	TGTGCCAGCAGCTTAAGAGATAGGGGGTATCCCGGCTACACCTTC
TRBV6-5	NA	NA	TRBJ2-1	CASSYPGAEQFF	TGTGCCAGCAGTTACCCAGGGGCTGAGCAGTTCTTC
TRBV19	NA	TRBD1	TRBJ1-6	CASSPPLLGTGGTPLHF	TGTGCCAGTAGTCCGCCGCTACTCGGGACAGGGGGAACACCCCTCCACTTT
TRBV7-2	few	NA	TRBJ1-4	CASGPGRATNEKLLF	TGTGCCAGCGGCCCGGGTCGTGCAACTAATGAAAAACTGCTTTTT
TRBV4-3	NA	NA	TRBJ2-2	CASSQQPGHGVLDTGELFF	TGCGCCAGCAGCCAACAACCGGGACACGGAGTCCTGGACACCGGGGAGCTGTTTTTT
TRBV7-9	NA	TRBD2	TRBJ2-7	CASSLESSGGYEQYF	TGTGCCAGCAGCTTAGAGTCGTCCGGGGGGTACGAGCAGTACTTC
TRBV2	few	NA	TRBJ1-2	CASRTPRQASTNYGYTF	TGTGCCAGCAGGACCCCGCGACAGGCCTCGACTAACTATGGCTACACCTTC
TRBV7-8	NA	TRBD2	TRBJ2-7	CASRTSGLSYEQYF	TGTGCCAGCCGGACTAGCGGGCTCTCCTACGAGCAGTACTTC
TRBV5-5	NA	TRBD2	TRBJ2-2	CASSTGTSGGGELFF	TGTGCCAGCAGCACCGGGACTAGCGGAGGCGGGGAGCTGTTTTTT
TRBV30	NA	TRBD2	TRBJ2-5	CAWSSGRAPTGETQYF	TGTGCCTGGAGTAGCGGGAGGGCACCTACGGGGGAGACCCAGTACTTC
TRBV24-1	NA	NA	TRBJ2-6	CATSAGAGANVLTF	TGTGCCACCAGTGCCGGGGCTGGGGCCAACGTCCTGACTTTC
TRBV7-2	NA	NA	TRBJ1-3	CASSLGYEVGNTIYF	TGTGCCAGCAGCTTAGGTTACGAGGTTGGGAACACCATATATTTT
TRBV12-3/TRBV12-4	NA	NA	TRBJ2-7	CASSFPGSYEQYF	TGTGCCAGCTCCTTCCCCGGCTCCTACGAGCAGTACTTC
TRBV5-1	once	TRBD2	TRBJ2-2	CASSLVLAGGGTGELFF	TGCGCCAGCAGCTTGGTACTAGCGGGAGGGGGCACCGGGGAGCTGTTTTTT
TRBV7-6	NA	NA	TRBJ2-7	CASSLFTLSSSYEQYF	TGTGCCAGCAGCTTATTCACGCTTTCTAGCTCCTACGAGCAGTACTTC
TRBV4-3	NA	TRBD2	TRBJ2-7	CASSQGLAGAHYEQYF	TGCGCCAGCAGCCAGGGACTAGCGGGAGCCCACTACGAGCAGTACTTC
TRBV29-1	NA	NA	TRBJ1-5	CSVERRAGQIPNQPQHF	TGCAGCGTTGAAAGGAGAGCGGGACAAATCCCCAATCAGCCCCAGCATTTT
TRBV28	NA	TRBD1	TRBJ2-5	CASRQGGNQETQYF	TGTGCCAGCAGACAGGGGGGAAACCAAGAGACCCAGTACTTC
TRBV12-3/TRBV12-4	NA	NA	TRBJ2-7	CASSVNSYEQYF	TGTGCCAGCAGTGTTAACTCCTACGAGCAGTACTTC